The sequence of this TCR beta chain was determined in a study of blood T cell repertoires in COVID-19. The method was immunoSEQ multiplex PCR; TCRdb's version includes in-frame clones alone and lacks a portion of them. Among around 53,000 clones listed, about 77% were seen once. This clone was seen more than once but under ten times. V lost 4 bases to trimming and J lost 6 bases, with 8 bases between them. CDR3 length: 12 amino acids. Germline-derived CDR1 and CDR2 are LGHDT and YNNKEL (reference sequence). J is TRBJ2-3 and V is TRBV3-1 (or the pseudogene TRBV3-2); D unresolved. The receptor comes from a man between 65 and 80 years old with active or convalescent COVID-19. Sequencing was done on a sample of peripheral blood. DNA of the CDR3: TGTGCCAGCAGCCGTACTCGGGATACGCAGTATTTT. This sequence encodes CASSRTRDTQYF.